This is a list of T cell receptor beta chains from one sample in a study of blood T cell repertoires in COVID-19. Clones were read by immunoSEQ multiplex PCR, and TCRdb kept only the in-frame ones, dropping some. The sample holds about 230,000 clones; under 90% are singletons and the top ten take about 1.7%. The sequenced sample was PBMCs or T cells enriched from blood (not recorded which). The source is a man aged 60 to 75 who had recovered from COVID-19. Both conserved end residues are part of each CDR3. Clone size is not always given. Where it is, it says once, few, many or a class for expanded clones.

cdr3_aa: CASSHNTLAGQGAGELFF; j_call: TRBJ2-2; v_call: TRBV5-4; cdr3_length: 18; clone_size: few
cdr3_aa: CSVGHSSGNTIYF; j_call: TRBJ1-3; v_call: TRBV29-1; cdr3_length: 13; clone_size: -
cdr3_aa: CASSQSSSGNTDTQYF; j_call: TRBJ2-3; v_call: TRBV3-1/TRBV3-2; cdr3_length: 16; clone_size: many
cdr3_aa: CASSLEGAGANVLTF; j_call: TRBJ2-6; v_call: TRBV5-1; cdr3_length: 15; clone_size: -
cdr3_aa: CASSPRGGDSYNEQFF; j_call: TRBJ2-1; v_call: TRBV7-9; cdr3_length: 16; clone_size: -
cdr3_aa: CAWSAPNTEAFF; j_call: TRBJ1-1; v_call: TRBV30; cdr3_length: 12; clone_size: few
cdr3_aa: CASSVGLDYGYTF; j_call: TRBJ1-2; v_call: TRBV18; cdr3_length: 13; clone_size: -
cdr3_aa: CASSHPGQGDVKAFF; j_call: TRBJ1-1; v_call: TRBV3-1/TRBV3-2; cdr3_length: 15; clone_size: -
cdr3_aa: CASSKGPRQGRVNTEAFF; j_call: TRBJ1-1; v_call: TRBV21-1; cdr3_length: 18; clone_size: once
cdr3_aa: CASSLAPPQQFF; j_call: TRBJ2-1; v_call: TRBV5-6; cdr3_length: 12; clone_size: -
cdr3_aa: CASSPPSQKLQANYGYTF; j_call: TRBJ1-2; v_call: TRBV18; cdr3_length: 18; clone_size: -
cdr3_aa: CASTLAEYNEQFF; j_call: TRBJ2-1; v_call: TRBV6-6; cdr3_length: 13; clone_size: -
cdr3_aa: CASSLQGGRQETQYF; j_call: TRBJ2-5; v_call: TRBV3-1/TRBV3-2; cdr3_length: 15; clone_size: -
cdr3_aa: CASSTGQVVGQYF; j_call: TRBJ2-7; v_call: TRBV19; cdr3_length: 13; clone_size: -
cdr3_aa: CASRLQDLETQYF; j_call: TRBJ2-5; v_call: TRBV6-5; cdr3_length: 13; clone_size: -
cdr3_aa: CASSAREGADTQYF; j_call: TRBJ2-3; v_call: TRBV5-8; cdr3_length: 14; clone_size: -
cdr3_aa: CASSSDRWVYEQYF; j_call: TRBJ2-7; v_call: TRBV6-5; cdr3_length: 14; clone_size: -
cdr3_aa: CASSFPSAGPNEKLFF; j_call: TRBJ1-4; v_call: TRBV7-8; cdr3_length: 16; clone_size: -
cdr3_aa: CASRGQQGFGGYTF; j_call: TRBJ1-2; v_call: TRBV10-2; cdr3_length: 14; clone_size: -
cdr3_aa: CASSPPGQTWGYTF; j_call: TRBJ1-2; v_call: TRBV6-2/TRBV6-3; cdr3_length: 14; clone_size: -
cdr3_aa: CASSPPEGQLNQPQHF; j_call: TRBJ1-5; v_call: TRBV18; cdr3_length: 16; clone_size: -
cdr3_aa: CSVGSGEMGGYTF; j_call: TRBJ1-2; v_call: TRBV29-1; cdr3_length: 13; clone_size: -
cdr3_aa: CASSTPERTGHLNSPLHF; j_call: TRBJ1-6; v_call: TRBV21-1; cdr3_length: 18; clone_size: -
cdr3_aa: CASSQAGSATNEKLFF; j_call: TRBJ1-4; v_call: TRBV4-2; cdr3_length: 16; clone_size: -
cdr3_aa: CATSGGGETQYF; j_call: TRBJ2-5; v_call: TRBV24-1; cdr3_length: 12; clone_size: -
cdr3_aa: CASSPGASQPQHF; j_call: TRBJ1-5; v_call: TRBV18; cdr3_length: 13; clone_size: once
cdr3_aa: CASSPHPLAGTDTQYF; j_call: TRBJ2-3; v_call: TRBV3-1/TRBV3-2; cdr3_length: 16; clone_size: -
cdr3_aa: CASSSTRGGGNSPLHF; j_call: TRBJ1-6; v_call: TRBV11-2; cdr3_length: 16; clone_size: -
cdr3_aa: CASSSSGDPSNQPQHF; j_call: TRBJ1-5; v_call: TRBV27; cdr3_length: 16; clone_size: -
cdr3_aa: CASSFGLARSTDTQYF; j_call: TRBJ2-3; v_call: TRBV5-4; cdr3_length: 16; clone_size: -
cdr3_aa: CASSQRTGGTGELFF; j_call: TRBJ2-2; v_call: TRBV3-1/TRBV3-2; cdr3_length: 15; clone_size: -
cdr3_aa: CASSESGDPNEKLFF; j_call: TRBJ1-4; v_call: TRBV25-1; cdr3_length: 15; clone_size: few
cdr3_aa: CASSFTSAGGRETQYF; j_call: TRBJ2-5; v_call: TRBV9; cdr3_length: 16; clone_size: -
cdr3_aa: CASSLDRGPYEQYF; j_call: TRBJ2-7; v_call: TRBV5-5; cdr3_length: 14; clone_size: -
cdr3_aa: CASSSSRDSGNTIYF; j_call: TRBJ1-3; v_call: TRBV27; cdr3_length: 15; clone_size: -
cdr3_aa: CASRVAGGGETQYF; j_call: TRBJ2-5; v_call: TRBV6-5; cdr3_length: 14; clone_size: -